This TCR beta chain is from a study of metastatic and nonmetastatic thyroid tumors. By share, this clone ranks as medium-sized. Its antigen is currently unknown. Study-level findings and limits: Benign nodules were reported to have significantly lower TCR beta diversity than malignant thyroid tumors, in blood and tumor.

There were no patients who had received any treatment before thyroid surgery. TCRdb re-clonotyped the PCR reads through MiXCR. The data hold about 20,000 clones, with about 14% observed a single time. The germline V gene encodes CDR1 SGDLS and CDR2 YYNGEE. V dropped 2 bases and J dropped 0 bases, with 17 bases sitting between them. The CDR3 totals 17 residues. Sequences were obtained from tumor tissue. The sequence derives from a female donor with papillary thyroid cancer or a benign thyroid nodule (not recorded which). Some clones in this sample may be carry-over from other donors' samples. J is TRBJ1-1 and V is TRBV9, with a tentative D call TRBD1 (5 bases). The chain's CDR3 is CASSVDRSLSMNTEAFF. CDR3 DNA sequence: TGTGCCAGCAGCGTCGACAGATCCCTAAGCATGAACACTGAAGCTTTCTTT.